This T cell receptor (beta chain) was observed in a study of cytomegalovirus exposure and HLA in healthy donors. In the study overall: The roughly 120 validation repertoires, a later analysis reported, used the same platform as the roughly 710 first-cohort repertoires.

CDR3 length equals 17 residues. The assay was immunoSEQ multiplex PCR, and TCRdb's table has in-frame clones only and misses some. Here the sample spans about 360,000 clones, roughly 89% being singletons. Notes on this clone: Its antigen is undetermined.

Study-wide findings and caveats: Generally TCR sequences proved uncommon, though certain public TCRs appeared in numerous donors.

The sequencing input was PBMCs. This clonotype was obtained from a young woman in good health and CMV-seronegative. V usage is TRBV1 and J usage is TRBJ2-7; the D call in the table, TRBD1, was not verified against the DNA. TRBV1 is listed as a pseudogene. DNA for the CDR3: TGCACCAGCAGCCAAGACCAATCGGGACAGGCTACCTACGAGCAGTACTTC. Its translation is CTSSQDQSGQATYEQYF.